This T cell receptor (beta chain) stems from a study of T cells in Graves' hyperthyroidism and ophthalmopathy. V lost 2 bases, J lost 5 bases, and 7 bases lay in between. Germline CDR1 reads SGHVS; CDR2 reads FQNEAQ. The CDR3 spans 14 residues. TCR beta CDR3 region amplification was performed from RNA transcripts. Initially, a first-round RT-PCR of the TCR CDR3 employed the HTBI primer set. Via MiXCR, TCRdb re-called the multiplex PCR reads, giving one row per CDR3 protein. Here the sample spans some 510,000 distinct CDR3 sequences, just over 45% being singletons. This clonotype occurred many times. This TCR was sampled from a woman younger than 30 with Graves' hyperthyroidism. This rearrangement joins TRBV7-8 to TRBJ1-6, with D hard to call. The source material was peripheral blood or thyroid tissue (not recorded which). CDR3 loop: CASSLWADNSPLHF. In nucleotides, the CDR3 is TGTGCCAGCAGCTTATGGGCAGATAATTCACCCCTCCACTTT. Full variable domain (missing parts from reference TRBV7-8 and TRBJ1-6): GAGVSQSPRYKVAKRGQDVALRCDPISGHVSLFWYQQALGQGPEFLTYFQNEAQLDKSGLPSDRFFAERPEGSVSTLKIQRTQQEDSAVYLCASSLWADNSPLHFGNGTRLTVT.